This T cell receptor beta chain was sequenced for a study of OX40 agonist ivuxolimab in advanced cancers. About the full investigation: Ivuxolimab was an agonistic, fully human IgG2 monoclonal antibody directed against OX40 (CD134), a costimulatory receptor. Among the approximately 54 dose-escalation patients, roughly 20 had hepatocellular carcinoma, 15 or so melanoma, 9 renal cell carcinoma and 9 head and neck cancer. Three dose-escalation patients achieved partial responses, one with hepatocellular carcinoma and two with cutaneous melanoma. Intravenous ivuxolimab was administered to patients every 2 weeks at six dose levels: 0.01, 0.1, 0.3, 1.5, 3 and 10 mg/kg. Peripheral TCRbeta sequencing was intended to test whether TCR sequence diversity was altered and clonal T-cell expansion was caused by ivuxolimab. In the dose-escalation cohort, 82.7% of patients were male, and the mean age was 60 years with a range of roughly 20 to 79. The paper describes the monotherapy dose-escalation part (N of about 55 patients) of the phase I trial of ivuxolimab. Prior anti-PD-1, anti-PD-L1 or anti-CTLA-4 therapy was permitted, and checkpoint inhibitors had been received by 40% to 50% of dose-escalation patients. Study-wide conclusions, independent of this receptor: Low levels of normalized T-cell clonal expansion were also seen in some patients who did not respond. Partial responders in the 0.1-3.0 mg/kg groups had among the lowest normalized peripheral clonal expansion, especially among CD8+ T cells. Antigen specificity was not determined for the clonally expanded peripheral T cells. On average, CD8+ T cells showed more expanded clones than CD4+ T cells after ivuxolimab. At doses from 0.1 to 3.0 mg/kg, clonal expansion was seen in both CD4+ and CD8+ blood T cells between baseline and week 6.

The trial excluded patients who had a history of autoimmune disease or who were on systemic immunosuppression. Peripheral blood for TCR sequencing was drawn from every dose cohort at baseline, at cycle 4 day 1 and at cycle 7 day 1. The samples were taken from a phase I, first-in-human, multicenter, open-label dose-escalation trial of ivuxolimab. Adults with locally advanced or metastatic head and neck squamous cell, hepatocellular, melanoma or renal cell carcinoma were enrolled in the trial. Before TCR sequencing, CD4+ T cells and CD8+ T cells from peripheral blood were sorted into separate populations. The CDR3, from cysteine to phenylalanine, totals 15 residues. This entry keeps only the CDR3 DNA: 45 bases, framed from base 1. CDR1 MNHEY and CDR2 SMNVEV are derived from the germline V gene (reference sequence). At the junction V is shortened by 8 bases and J by 5 bases; bases outside the gene matches: 9.

This clone occurred once. The specificity of this receptor is unknown. There are no base qualities to consult, and no much larger clone falls within one base. For sequencing of the TCRbeta CDR3 region, genomic DNA was extracted from the sorted cells. TCRbeta CDR3 regions were sequenced using the immunoSEQ Assay. Sourced from immuneACCESS, this table was stored by TCRdb with only in-frame sequences that have V and J called. A share of the clones is absent; for the studies checked, an unresolved V gene accounts for under half, and the remainder has no known explanation. The sample profile shows 30,000 to 40,000 clones; roughly 80% of them were found once. More than 20% of the sample is in the top ten clones.

The sample here was CD4+ or CD8+ T cells sorted from blood, taken in a trial of the OX40 agonist ivuxolimab. This clonotype originated in an adult with an advanced solid tumor such as melanoma, head and neck, liver or kidney cancer. The sequence is built from TRBV27 and TRBJ2-2, with TRBD1 identical over 9 junction bases. The CDR3 loop reads CASGPGTGQTGELFF. DNA sequence: TGTGCCAGCGGACCCGGGACAGGGCAAACCGGGGAGCTGTTTTTT.